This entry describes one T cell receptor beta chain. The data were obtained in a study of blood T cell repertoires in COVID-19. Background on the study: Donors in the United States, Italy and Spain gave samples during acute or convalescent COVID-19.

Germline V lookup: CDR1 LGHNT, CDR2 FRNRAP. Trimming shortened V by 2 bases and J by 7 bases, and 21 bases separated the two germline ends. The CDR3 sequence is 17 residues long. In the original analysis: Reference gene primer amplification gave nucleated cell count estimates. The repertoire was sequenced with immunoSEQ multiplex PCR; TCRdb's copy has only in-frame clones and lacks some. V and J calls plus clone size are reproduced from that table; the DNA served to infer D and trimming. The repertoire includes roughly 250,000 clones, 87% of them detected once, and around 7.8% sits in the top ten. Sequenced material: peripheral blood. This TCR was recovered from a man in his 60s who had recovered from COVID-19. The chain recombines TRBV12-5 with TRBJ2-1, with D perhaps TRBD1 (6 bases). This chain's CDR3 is CASGLPRPQGPPNEQFF. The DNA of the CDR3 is TGTGCTAGTGGTTTGCCACGGCCGCAGGGGCCGCCGAATGAGCAGTTCTTC.